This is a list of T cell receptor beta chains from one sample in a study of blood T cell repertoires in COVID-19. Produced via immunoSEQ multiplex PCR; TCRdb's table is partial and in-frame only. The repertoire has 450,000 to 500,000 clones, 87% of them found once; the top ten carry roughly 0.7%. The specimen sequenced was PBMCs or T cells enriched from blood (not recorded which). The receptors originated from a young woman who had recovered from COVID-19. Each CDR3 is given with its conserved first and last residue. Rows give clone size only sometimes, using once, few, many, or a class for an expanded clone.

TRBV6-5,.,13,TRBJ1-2,CAISRGSFDGYTF
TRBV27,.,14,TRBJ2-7,CASSHRGLYDEQYF
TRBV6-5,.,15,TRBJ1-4,CASTSVGQGREKLFF
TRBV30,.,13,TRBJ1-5,CAWSVRGNQPQHF
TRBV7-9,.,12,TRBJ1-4,CASSLSGEKLFF
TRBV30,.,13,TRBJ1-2,CAWSPSTGDGYTF
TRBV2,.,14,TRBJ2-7,CASRLTGDFYEQYF
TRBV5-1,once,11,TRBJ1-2,CASWGDYGYTF
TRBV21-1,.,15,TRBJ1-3,CASSLKTDSGNTIYF
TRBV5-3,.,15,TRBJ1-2,CARQTGGVGVYGYTF
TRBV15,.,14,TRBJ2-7,CATSRGTALWGQYF
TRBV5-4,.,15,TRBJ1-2,CASSLAAGGNYGYTF
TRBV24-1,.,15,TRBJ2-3,CATSDSTVSTDTQYF
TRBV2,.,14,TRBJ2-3,CASRQGASTDTQYF
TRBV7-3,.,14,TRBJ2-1,CASSLLAASNEQFF
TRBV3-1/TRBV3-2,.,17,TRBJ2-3,CASSQMIGAGDTDTQYF
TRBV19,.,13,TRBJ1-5,CASTGWANQPQHF
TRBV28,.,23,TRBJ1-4,CASQQIPELKRTGGFSTNEKLFF
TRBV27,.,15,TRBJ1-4,CASRGNRGQFEKLFF
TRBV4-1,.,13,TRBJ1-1,CASSQGTAGKAFF
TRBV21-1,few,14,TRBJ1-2,CASSKAGGNYGYTF
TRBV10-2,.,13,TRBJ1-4,CASSESQEQKLFF
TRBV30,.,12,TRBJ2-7,CAWSWEGYEQYF
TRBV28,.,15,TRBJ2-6,CASSFEGAGANVLTF
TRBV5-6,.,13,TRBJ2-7,CASTSLSSYEQYF
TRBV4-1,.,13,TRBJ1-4,CASSQDPSEKLFF
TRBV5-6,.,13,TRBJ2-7,CASGTGYSYEQYF
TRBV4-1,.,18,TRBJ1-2,CASSQRMDRGRVSYGYTF
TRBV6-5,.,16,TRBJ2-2,CASSYSSTGGSGELFF
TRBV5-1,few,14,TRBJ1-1,CASSFGTGNTEAFF
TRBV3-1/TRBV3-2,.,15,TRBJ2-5,CASSPRGEDQETQYF
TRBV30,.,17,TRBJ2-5,CAWSTRGVYVYQETQYF
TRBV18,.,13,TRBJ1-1,CASSPLGGDVAFF
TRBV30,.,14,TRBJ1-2,CAWSRGGSTKGYTF
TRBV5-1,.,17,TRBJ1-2,CASSLGPGTGANYGYTF
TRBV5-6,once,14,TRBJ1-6,CASSYGSADSPLHF
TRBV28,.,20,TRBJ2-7,CASSLSFARLAGGIPGEQYF
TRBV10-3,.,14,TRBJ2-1,CAIKEAGGTGEQFF
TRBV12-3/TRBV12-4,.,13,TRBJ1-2,CASKLSESYGYTF
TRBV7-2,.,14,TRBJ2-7,CASRHGSDGDEQYF
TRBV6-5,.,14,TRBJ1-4,CASRTGQGNEKLFF
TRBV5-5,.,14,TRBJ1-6,CASSLTLDNSPLHF
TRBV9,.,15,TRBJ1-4,CASSPRGRVGEKLFF
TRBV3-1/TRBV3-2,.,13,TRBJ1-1,CASSPTRRGEAFF
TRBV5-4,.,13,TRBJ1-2,CASSLDTAYGYTF
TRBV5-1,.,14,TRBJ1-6,CASSWDRADSPLHF
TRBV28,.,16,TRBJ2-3,CASRRTSGGAKDTQYF
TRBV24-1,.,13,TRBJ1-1,CATSDPTAGEAFF
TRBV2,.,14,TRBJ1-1,CASSGDGGNTEAFF
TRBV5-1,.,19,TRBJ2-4,CASSLVAGAPGQGGDIQYF
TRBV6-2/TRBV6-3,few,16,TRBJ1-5,CASSYSESSSNLPQHF
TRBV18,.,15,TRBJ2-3,CASSPGGGAADTQYF
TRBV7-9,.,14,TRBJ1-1,CASSRMQGAGEAFF
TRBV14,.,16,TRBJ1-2,CASSSKASPEYYGYTF
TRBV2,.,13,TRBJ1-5,CASTLTGNQPQHF
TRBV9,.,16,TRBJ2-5,CASSVGDYIDQETQYF
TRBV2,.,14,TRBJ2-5,CASSENVIRETQYF
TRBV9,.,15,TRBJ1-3,CASSGQGASGNTIYF